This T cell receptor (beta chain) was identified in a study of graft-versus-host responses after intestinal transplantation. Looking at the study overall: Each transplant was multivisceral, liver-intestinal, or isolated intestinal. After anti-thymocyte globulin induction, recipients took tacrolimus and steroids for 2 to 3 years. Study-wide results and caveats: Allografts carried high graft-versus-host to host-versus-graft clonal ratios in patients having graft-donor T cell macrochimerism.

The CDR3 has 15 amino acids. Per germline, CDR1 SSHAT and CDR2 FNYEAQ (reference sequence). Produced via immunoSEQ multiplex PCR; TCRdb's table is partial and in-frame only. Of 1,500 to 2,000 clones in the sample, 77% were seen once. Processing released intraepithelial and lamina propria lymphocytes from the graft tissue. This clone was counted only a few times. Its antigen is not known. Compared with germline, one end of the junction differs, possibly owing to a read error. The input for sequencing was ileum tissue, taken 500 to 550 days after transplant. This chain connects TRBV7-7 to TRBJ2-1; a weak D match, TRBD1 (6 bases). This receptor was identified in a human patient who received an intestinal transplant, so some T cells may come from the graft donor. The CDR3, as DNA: TGTGCTAGCAGCTTTGGGACACTGATTGGTGATGAGCAGTTCTTC. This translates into CASSFGTLIGDEQFF.